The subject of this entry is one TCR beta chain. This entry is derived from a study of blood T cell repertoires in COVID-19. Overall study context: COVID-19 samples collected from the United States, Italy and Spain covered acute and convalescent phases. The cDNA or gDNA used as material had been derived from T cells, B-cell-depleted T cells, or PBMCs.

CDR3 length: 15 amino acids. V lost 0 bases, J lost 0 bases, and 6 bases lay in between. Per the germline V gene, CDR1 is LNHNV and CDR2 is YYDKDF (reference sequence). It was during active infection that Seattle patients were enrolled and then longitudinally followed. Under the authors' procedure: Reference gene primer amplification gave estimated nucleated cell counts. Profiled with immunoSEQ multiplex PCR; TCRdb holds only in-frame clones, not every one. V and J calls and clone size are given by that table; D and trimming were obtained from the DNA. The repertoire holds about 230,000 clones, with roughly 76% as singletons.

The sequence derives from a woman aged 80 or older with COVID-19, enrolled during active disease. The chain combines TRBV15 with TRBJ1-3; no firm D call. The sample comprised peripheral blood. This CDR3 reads CATSRDPGSGNTIYF. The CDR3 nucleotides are TGTGCCACCAGCAGAGACCCAGGCTCTGGAAACACCATATATTTT.